This TCR beta chain appears in the sequencing data of a study of metastatic and nonmetastatic thyroid tumors. Study outcomes and limitations: In both blood and tumor samples, TCR beta diversity was reported significantly higher for malignant than benign nodules.

This clone has a single count. Its antigen remains unidentified. V gave up 0 bases and J gave up 5 bases, with 6 bases separating them. CDR3 size: 13 residues. From germline, CDR1 is SGHVS and CDR2 FNYEAQ. Patients underwent thyroid surgery, and none had received any treatment before it. TCRdb reassembled clones from the PCR reads with MiXCR. The table has approximately 17,000 clones, more than 20% seen once; the top ten hold about 10%. The sequence derives from a female donor with papillary thyroid cancer or a benign thyroid nodule (not recorded which). Some clones in this sample may be carry-over from other donors' samples. Specimen: adjacent normal tissue. The chain employs TRBV7-6 and TRBJ2-3; D call uncertain. The CDR3 bases are TGTGCCAGCAGCTTAGCATCCATAGATACGCAGTATTTT. Its protein is CASSLASIDTQYF.